This passage covers 8 T cell receptor beta chains from one sample sequenced in a study of cytomegalovirus exposure and HLA in healthy donors. Use of 60 Vbeta and 13 Jbeta primers characterized the PCR. This table comes from immunoSEQ multiplex PCR, and its TCRdb copy is limited to in-frame clones, with some not included. In the table there are around 130,000 clones, 80% of which are singletons. Sequenced sample: PBMCs. These receptors originate from a young man in good health and CMV-seronegative.

In regard to this clone: Its ends do not fully match the called genes, so a read error is possible. The gene calls are TRBV7-8 and TRBJ1-5; perhaps TRBD1 as D (5 bases). The CDR3 is 16 residues long. CDR1 SGHVS and CDR2 FQNEAQ come from the germline V gene. The CDR3: CASSLVGGISNQPQNF. CDR3 sequence (DNA): TGTGCCAGCAGCTTAGTTGGGGGGATAAGCAATCAGCCCCAGAATTTT.

The genes are TRBV4-2 and TRBJ2-1, with 9 bases matching TRBD1. CDR1 and CDR2 (germline): LGHNA, YNFKEQ. CDR3 length equals 15 residues. V shed 0 bases, J shed 9 bases, and the junction held 6 bases outside the gene matches. In DNA, the CDR3 is TGTGCCAGCAGCCAAGATCAGGGGACAGGGAGTGAGCAGTTCTTC. This sequence encodes CASSQDQGTGSEQFF.

V gene TRBV6-1 combines with J gene TRBJ1-2; 7 positions match TRBD1. The CDR3 has 14 residues. The V segment lost 7 bases and the J segment 4 bases; nucleotides outside the gene matches: 9. From germline, CDR1 is MNHNS and CDR2 SASEGT. The CDR3 region is CASIHRGISYGYTF. The CDR3, as DNA: TGTGCCAGCATACACAGGGGAATTTCCTATGGCTACACCTTC.

The genes are TRBV10-2 and TRBJ1-1, with TRBD1 as a possible D gene (6 bases). The CDR3 contains 13 residues. Trimming shortened V by 7 bases and J by 1 base, and 10 bases separated the two germline ends. From germline, CDR1 is WSHSY and CDR2 SAAADI. The CDR3 DNA follows: TGCGCCAGCAAACAGGGATCGAACACTGAAGCTTTCTTT. The encoded protein is CASKQGSNTEAFF.

This chain links TRBV5-1 with TRBJ2-7; D not certain. Germline V lookup: CDR1 SGHRS, CDR2 YFSETQ. The CDR3 is made up of 14 amino acids. V dropped 0 bases and J dropped 3 bases, with 10 bases sitting between them. CDR3 amino acids: CASSLGAVGYEQYF. CDR3 coding DNA: TGCGCCAGCAGCTTGGGGGCCGTAGGCTACGAGCAGTACTTC.

The V call is TRBV10-3, the J call TRBJ1-4; 9 bases match TRBD1. This CDR3 is built from 15 residues. The germline gives CDR1 ENHRY, CDR2 SYGVKD. V was clipped by 4 bases and J by 5 bases; unmatched bases: 5. CDR3 nucleotide sequence: TGTGCCATCAGTGCGCCGGGACAGGGAAATGAAAAACTGTTTTTT. Its translation is CAISAPGQGNEKLFF.

J is TRBJ1-1 and V is TRBV9; a possible D gene is TRBD1 (6 bases). From germline, CDR1 is SGDLS and CDR2 YYNGEE. V shed 4 bases and J shed 4 bases, with 11 bases lying between them. The CDR3 is 13 amino acids. The CDR3 DNA is TGTGCCAGCAGCACACAGGGCTCCACTGAAGCTTTCTTT. Protein: CASSTQGSTEAFF. Looking up the rest from reference TRBV9 and TRBJ1-1 gives the full variable domain: DSGVTQTPKHLITATGQRVTLRCSPRSGDLSVYWYQQSLDQGLQFLIQYYNGEERAKGNILERFSAQQFPDLHSELNLSSLELGDSALYFCASSTQGSTEAFFGQGTRLTVV.

The rearrangement joins TRBV7-9 to TRBJ2-1; D gene ambiguous. There are 15 residues in the CDR3. CDR1 SEHNR and CDR2 FQNEAQ come from the germline V gene (reference sequence). V was pared by 0 bases and J by 0 bases, with 6 bases between. The CDR3 nucleotides are TGTGCCAGCAGCTTAGCGAGCTACTCCTACAATGAGCAGTTCTTC. Its translation: CASSLASYSYNEQFF.